The 5 T cell receptor beta chains below come from one sample, sequenced in a study of T-cell memory formation after mild COVID-19. Via MiXCR, TCRdb re-called the 5' RACE reads, giving one row per CDR3 protein. This sample has around 440,000 distinct CDR3 sequences, with 18% found just once. Sequenced material: PBMCs or a T cell subset sorted from them (not recorded which). The receptors were gathered from an adult woman who had mild COVID-19 (a few samples of this study predate the infection). Cell type and time point are not known.

This clonotype occurred a few times. The V gene is TRBV4-2, the J gene TRBJ2-2; D is unclear. CDR1 and CDR2 from the germline V gene are LGHNA and YNFKEQ. V lost 2 bases and J 6 bases, leaving 19 bases between the germline ends. The CDR3 spans 17 residues. In DNA form, the CDR3 reads TGTGCCAGCAGCCAACCCGCCCCAAGCCTCAGTCCCGGGGAGCTGTTTTTT. Its translation: CASSQPAPSLSPGELFF.

There are a few counts of this clonotype. The chain carries TRBV5-1 and TRBJ2-7, with 7 bases that match TRBD1. The V and J ends lost 4 bases and 3 bases, in that order; junction bases with no gene match: 4. CDR3 length equals 13 residues. In germline, CDR1 is SGHRS, CDR2 YFSETQ. Written as DNA, the CDR3 is TGCGCCAGCAGCCGGGACAGCCTCTACGAGCAGTACTTC. This sequence encodes CASSRDSLYEQYF.

This clonotype was seen a few times. The rearrangement joins TRBV18 to TRBJ1-1; D is ambiguous. CDR3 length equals 14 residues. Germline CDR1 and CDR2: KGHSH and LQKENI. Trimming took off 2 bases at V and 4 bases at J, with 11 bases between the two ends. The DNA of the CDR3 is TGTGCCAGCTCACCAGCGGGAATTGCCACTGAAGCTTTCTTT. This translates into CASSPAGIATEAFF.

Only a few counts were recorded for this clonotype. The chain couples TRBV18 to TRBJ2-5; possibly TRBD1 for D (5 bases). Germline values: CDR1 KGHSH, CDR2 LQKENI. The germline V and J ends were trimmed by 1 base and 5 bases, with 8 bases remaining between them. The CDR3 is 13 amino acids. CDR3 in amino acids: CASSPLQAETQYF. Here the CDR3 DNA reads TGTGCCAGCTCACCACTACAGGCCGAGACCCAGTACTTC.

This clonotype has more than one count but fewer than ten. This chain joins TRBV24-1 and TRBJ2-1, with unresolved D. The length of the CDR3 is 12 residues. CDR1 and CDR2 from the germline V gene are KGHDR and SFDVKD. Trimming stripped 4 bases from V and 12 bases from J, with 12 bases between. CDR3 region: CATSDPTSGQFF. The CDR3 nucleotides are TGTGCCACCAGTGACCCTACTTCTGGGCAGTTCTTC.